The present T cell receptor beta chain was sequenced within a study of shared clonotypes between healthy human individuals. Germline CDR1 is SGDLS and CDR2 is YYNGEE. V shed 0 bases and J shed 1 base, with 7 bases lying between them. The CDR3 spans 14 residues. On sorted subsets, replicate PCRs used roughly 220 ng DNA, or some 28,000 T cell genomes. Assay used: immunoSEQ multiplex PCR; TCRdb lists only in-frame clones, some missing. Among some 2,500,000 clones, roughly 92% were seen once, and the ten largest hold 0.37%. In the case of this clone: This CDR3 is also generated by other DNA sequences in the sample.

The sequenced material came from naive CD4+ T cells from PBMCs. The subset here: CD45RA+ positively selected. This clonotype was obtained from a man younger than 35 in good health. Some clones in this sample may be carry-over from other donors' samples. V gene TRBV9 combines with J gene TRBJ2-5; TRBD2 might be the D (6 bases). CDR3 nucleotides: TGTGCCAGCAGCGTAGGGAGGGGCCAAGAGACCCAGTACTTC. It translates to CASSVGRGQETQYF.